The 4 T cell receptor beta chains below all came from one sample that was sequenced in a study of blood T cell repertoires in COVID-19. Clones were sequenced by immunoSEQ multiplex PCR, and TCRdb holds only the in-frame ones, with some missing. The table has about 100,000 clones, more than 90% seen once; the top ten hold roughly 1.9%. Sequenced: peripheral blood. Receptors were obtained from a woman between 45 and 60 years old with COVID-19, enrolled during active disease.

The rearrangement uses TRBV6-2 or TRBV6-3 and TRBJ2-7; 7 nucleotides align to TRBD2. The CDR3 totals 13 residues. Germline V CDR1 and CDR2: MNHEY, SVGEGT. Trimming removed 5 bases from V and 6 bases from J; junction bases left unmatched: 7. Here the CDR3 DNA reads TGTGCCAGCAGTCACGGGGGGACCTCCGAGCAGTACTTC. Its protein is CASSHGGTSEQYF.

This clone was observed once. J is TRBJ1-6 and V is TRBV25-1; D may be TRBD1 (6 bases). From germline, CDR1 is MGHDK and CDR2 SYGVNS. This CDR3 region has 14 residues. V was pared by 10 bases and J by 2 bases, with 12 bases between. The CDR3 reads CATTQGTYNSPLHF. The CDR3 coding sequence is TGTGCCACCACGCAGGGGACCTATAATTCACCCCTCCACTTT.

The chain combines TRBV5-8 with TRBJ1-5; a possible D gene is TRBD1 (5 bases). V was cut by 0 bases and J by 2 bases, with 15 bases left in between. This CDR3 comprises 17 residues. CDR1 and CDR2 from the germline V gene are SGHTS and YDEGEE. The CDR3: CASSLEVGGDGNQPQHF. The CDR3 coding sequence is TGTGCCAGCAGCTTGGAGGTGGGAGGGGACGGCAATCAGCCCCAGCATTTT.

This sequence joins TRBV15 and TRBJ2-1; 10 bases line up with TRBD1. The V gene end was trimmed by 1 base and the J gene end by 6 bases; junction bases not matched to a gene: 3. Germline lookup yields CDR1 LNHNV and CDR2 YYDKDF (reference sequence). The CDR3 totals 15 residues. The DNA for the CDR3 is TGTGCCACCAGCAGAGGAGGACAGGGGGGCAATGAGCAGTTCTTC. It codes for CATSRGGQGGNEQFF.